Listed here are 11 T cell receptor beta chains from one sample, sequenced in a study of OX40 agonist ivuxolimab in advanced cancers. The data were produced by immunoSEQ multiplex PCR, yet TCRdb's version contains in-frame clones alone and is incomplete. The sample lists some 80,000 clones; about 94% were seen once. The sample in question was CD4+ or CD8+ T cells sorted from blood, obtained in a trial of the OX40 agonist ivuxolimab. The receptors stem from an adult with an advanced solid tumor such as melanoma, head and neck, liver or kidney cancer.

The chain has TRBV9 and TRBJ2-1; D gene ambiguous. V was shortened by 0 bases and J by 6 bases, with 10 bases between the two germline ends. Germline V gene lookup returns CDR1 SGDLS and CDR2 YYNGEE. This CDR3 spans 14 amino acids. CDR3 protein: CASSVGSSPNEQFF. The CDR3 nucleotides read TGTGCCAGCAGCGTAGGGTCCTCCCCCAATGAGCAGTTCTTC. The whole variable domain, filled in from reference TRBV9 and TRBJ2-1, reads DSGVTQTPKHLITATGQRVTLRCSPRSGDLSVYWYQQSLDQGLQFLIQYYNGEERAKGNILERFSAQQFPDLHSELNLSSLELGDSALYFCASSVGSSPNEQFFGPGTRLTVL.

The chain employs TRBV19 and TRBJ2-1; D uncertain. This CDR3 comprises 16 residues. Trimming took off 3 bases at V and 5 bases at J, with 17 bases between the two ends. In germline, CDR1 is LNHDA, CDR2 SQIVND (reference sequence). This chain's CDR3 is CASSIEVSSIHNEQFF. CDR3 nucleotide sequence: TGTGCCAGTAGTATTGAGGTTAGTTCGATCCACAATGAGCAGTTCTTC.

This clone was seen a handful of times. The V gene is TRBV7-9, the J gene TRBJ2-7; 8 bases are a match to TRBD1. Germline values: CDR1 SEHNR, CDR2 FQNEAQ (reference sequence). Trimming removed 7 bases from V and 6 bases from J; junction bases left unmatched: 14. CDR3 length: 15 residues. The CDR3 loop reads CASTSVRGLKGEQYF. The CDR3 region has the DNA TGTGCCAGCACCTCCGTCAGGGGGCTGAAGGGCGAGCAGTACTTC.

The CDR3 loop is CASSETGQPQHF. The CDR3 bases are TGTGCCAGCAGTGAAACGGGCCAGCCCCAGCATTTT. The V gene is TRBV2, the J gene TRBJ1-5, with D uncertain. V shed 2 bases and J shed 7 bases, with 6 bases lying between them. This CDR3 has 12 residues. Germline CDR1 reads SNHLY; CDR2 reads FYNNEI.

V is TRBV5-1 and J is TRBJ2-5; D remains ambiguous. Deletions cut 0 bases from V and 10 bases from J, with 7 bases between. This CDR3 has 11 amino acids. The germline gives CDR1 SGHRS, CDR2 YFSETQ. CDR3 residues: CASSLESDQYF. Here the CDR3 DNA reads TGCGCCAGCAGCTTGGAATCAGACCAGTACTTC.

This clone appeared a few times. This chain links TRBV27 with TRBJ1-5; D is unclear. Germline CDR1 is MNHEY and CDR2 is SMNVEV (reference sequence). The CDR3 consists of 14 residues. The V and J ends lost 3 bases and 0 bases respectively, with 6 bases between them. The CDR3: CASSLLASNQPQHF. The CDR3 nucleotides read TGTGCCAGCAGTTTGTTAGCTAGCAATCAGCCCCAGCATTTT.

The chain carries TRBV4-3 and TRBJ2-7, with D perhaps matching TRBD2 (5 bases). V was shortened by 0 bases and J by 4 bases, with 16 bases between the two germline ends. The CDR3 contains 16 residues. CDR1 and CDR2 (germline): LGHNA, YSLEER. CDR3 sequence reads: CASSQDFAGGFYEQYF. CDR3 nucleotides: TGCGCCAGCAGCCAAGATTTCGCAGGAGGTTTTTACGAGCAGTACTTC.

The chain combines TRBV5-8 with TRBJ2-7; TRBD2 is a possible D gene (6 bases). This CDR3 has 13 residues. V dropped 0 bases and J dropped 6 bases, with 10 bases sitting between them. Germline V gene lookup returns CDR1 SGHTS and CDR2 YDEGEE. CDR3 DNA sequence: TGTGCCAGCAGCTTGGCGGGAGAGGGCGAGCAGTACTTC. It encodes CASSLAGEGEQYF.

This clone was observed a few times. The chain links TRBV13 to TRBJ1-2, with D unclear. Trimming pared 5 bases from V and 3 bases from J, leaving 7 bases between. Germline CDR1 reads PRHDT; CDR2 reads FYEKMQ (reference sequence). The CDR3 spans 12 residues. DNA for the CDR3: TGTGCCAGCAGCGCGGGCGACTATGGCTACACCTTC. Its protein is CASSAGDYGYTF.

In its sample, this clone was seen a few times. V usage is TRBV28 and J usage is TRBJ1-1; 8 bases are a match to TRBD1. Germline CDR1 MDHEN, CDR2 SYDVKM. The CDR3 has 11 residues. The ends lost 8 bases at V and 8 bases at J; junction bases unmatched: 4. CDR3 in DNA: TGTGCCAGCGGCGACAGGGGAGAAGCTTTCTTT. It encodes CASGDRGEAFF.

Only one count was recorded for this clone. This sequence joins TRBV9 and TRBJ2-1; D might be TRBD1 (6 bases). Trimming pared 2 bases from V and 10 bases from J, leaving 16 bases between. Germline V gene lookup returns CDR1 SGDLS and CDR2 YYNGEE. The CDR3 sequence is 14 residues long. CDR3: CASSVDPGTKEQFF. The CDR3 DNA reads TGTGCCAGCAGCGTTGACCCCGGGACAAAAGAGCAGTTCTTC.